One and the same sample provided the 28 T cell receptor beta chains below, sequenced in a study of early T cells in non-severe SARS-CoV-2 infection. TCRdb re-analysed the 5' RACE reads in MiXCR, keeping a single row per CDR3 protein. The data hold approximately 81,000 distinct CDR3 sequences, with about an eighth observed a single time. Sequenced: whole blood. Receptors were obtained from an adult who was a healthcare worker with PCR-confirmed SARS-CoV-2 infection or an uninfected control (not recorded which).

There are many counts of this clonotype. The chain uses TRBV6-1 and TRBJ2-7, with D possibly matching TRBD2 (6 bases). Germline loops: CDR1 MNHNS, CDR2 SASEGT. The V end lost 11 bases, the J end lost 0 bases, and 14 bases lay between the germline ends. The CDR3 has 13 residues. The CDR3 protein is CAGGDVNSYEQYF. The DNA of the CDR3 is TGTGCCGGAGGGGACGTTAACTCCTACGAGCAGTACTTC.

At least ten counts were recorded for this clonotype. The CDR3, as DNA: TGTGCCAGTAGTGTCACAGGGACTAATGAAAAACTGTTTTTT. As protein: CASSVTGTNEKLFF. The chain employs TRBV19 and TRBJ1-4, with D possibly matching TRBD1 (6 bases). Trimming took off 5 bases at V and 2 bases at J, with 9 bases between the two ends. The CDR3 is 14 residues long. Germline loops: CDR1 LNHDA, CDR2 SQIVND (reference sequence).

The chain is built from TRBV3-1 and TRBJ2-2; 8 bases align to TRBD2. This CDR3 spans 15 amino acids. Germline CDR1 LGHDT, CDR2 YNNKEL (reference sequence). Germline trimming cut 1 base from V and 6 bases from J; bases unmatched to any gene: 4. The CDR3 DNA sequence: TGTGCCAGCAGCCAAGGGCGGGAGGTTGCCGGGGAGCTGTTTTTT. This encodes CASSQGREVAGELFF.

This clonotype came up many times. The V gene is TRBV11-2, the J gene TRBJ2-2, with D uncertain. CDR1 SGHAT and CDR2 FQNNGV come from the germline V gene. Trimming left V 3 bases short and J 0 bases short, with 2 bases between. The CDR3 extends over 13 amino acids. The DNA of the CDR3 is TGTGCCAGCAGCTTCACGAACACCGGGGAGCTGTTTTTT. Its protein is CASSFTNTGELFF.

CDR3 amino acids: CASSSQGAGSNQPQHF. The CDR3 DNA reads TGTGCCAGCTCATCCCAGGGGGCAGGCAGCAATCAGCCCCAGCATTTT. The gene calls are TRBV18 and TRBJ1-5, with 8 bases identical to TRBD1. From germline, CDR1 is KGHSH and CDR2 LQKENI. This CDR3 comprises 16 residues. J gave up 1 base and V 5 bases, and 7 bases lay outside the gene matches.

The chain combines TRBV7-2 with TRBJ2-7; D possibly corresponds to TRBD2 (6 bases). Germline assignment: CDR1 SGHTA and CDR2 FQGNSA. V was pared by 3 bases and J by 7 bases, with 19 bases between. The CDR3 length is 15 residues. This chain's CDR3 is CASSFPGSSLGEQYF. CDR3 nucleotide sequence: TGTGCCAGCAGCTTTCCCGGGAGTTCCCTAGGGGAGCAGTACTTC.

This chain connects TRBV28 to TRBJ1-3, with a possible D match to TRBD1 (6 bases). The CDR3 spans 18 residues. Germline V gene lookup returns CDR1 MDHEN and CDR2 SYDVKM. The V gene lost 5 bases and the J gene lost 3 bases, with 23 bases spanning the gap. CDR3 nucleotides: TGTGCCAGCAGTCCCCGGGGGGGCTCTTTGGGCGTTGGAAACACCATATATTTT. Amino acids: CASSPRGGSLGVGNTIYF.

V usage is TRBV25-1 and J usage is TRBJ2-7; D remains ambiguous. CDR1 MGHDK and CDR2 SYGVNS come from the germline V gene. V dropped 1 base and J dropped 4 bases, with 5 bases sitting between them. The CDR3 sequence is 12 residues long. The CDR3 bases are TGTGCCAGCAGTGAATGGGGTTACGAGCAGTACTTC. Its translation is CASSEWGYEQYF.

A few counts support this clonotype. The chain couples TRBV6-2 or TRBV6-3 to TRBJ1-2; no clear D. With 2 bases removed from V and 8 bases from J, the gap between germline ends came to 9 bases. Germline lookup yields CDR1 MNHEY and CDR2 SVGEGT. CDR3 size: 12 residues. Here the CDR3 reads CASSYPDQGYTF. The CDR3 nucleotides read TGTGCCAGCAGTTACCCGGACCAGGGCTACACCTTC.

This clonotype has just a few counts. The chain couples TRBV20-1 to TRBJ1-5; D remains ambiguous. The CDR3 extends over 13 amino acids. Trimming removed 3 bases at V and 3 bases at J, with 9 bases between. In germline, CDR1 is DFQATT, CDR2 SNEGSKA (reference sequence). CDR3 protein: CSASVSYNQPQHF. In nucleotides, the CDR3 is TGCAGTGCTAGTGTTAGCTACAATCAGCCCCAGCATTTT.

CDR3 amino acids: CASSAPNYGYTF. The CDR3 bases are TGTGCCAGCAGCGCTCCTAACTATGGCTACACCTTC. This chain links TRBV7-8 with TRBJ1-2; unclear D gene. V shed 5 bases and J shed 0 bases, with 4 bases lying between them. The CDR3 is 12 residues long. The V gene's germline CDR1 is SGHVS and CDR2 FQNEAQ.

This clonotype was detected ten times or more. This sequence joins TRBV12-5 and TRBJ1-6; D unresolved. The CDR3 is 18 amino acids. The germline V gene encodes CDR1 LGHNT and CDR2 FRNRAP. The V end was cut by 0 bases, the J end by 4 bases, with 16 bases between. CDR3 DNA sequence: TGTGCTAGTGGTTTGGTGGAGGGCACGTTCGCATATAATTCACCCCTCCACTTT. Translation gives CASGLVEGTFAYNSPLHF.

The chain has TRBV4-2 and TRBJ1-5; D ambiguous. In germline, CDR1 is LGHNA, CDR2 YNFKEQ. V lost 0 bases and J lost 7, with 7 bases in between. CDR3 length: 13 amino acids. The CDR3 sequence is CASSQEARQPQHF. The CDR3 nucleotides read TGTGCCAGCAGCCAAGAAGCGCGCCAGCCCCAGCATTTT.

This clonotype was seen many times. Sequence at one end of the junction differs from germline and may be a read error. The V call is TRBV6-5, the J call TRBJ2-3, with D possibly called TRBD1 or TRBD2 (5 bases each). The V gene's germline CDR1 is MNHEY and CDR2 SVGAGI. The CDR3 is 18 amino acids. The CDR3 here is CASRYSRDLGQSSGTQYF. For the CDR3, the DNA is TGTGCCAGCAGATACTCCCGGGACCTAGGGCAATCATCGGGTACGCAGTATTTT.

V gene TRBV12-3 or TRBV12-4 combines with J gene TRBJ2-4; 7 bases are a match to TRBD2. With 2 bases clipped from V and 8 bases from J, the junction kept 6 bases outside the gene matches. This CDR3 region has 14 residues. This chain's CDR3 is CASSLRGERYIQYF. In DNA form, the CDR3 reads TGTGCCAGCAGTTTACGGGGGGAGAGGTACATTCAGTACTTC.

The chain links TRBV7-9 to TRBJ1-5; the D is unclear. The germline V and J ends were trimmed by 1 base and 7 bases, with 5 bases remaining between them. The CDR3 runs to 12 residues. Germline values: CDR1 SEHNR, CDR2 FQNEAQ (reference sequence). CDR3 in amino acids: CASSLDLQPQHF. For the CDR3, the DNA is TGTGCCAGCAGCTTAGATTTGCAGCCCCAGCATTTT. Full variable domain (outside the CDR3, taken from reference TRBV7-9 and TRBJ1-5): DTGVSQNPRHKITKRGQNVTFRCDPISEHNRLYWYRQTLGQGPEFLTYFQNEAQLEKSRLLSDRFSAERPKGSFSTLEIQRTEQGDSAMYLCASSLDLQPQHFGDGTRLSIL.

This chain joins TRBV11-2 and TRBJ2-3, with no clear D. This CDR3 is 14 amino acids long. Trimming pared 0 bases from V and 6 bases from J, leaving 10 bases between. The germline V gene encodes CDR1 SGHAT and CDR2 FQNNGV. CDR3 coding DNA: TGTGCCAGCAGCTTAGAGCCTCGGAAGGATACGCAGTATTTT. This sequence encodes CASSLEPRKDTQYF.

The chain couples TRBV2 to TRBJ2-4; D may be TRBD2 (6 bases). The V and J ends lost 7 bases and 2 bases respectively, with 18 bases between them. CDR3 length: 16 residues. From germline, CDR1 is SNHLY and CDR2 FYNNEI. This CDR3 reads CASTPTGEGTKNIQYF. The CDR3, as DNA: TGTGCCAGCACCCCGACGGGGGAAGGGACCAAAAACATTCAGTACTTC.

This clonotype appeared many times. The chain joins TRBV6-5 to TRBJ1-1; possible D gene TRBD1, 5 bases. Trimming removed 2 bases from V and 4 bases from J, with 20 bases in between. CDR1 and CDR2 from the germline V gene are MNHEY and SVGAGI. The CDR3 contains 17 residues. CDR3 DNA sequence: TGTGCCAGCAGTTACGGAGGGGCTTCCTATAAGGGCACTGAAGCTTTCTTT. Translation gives CASSYGGASYKGTEAFF.

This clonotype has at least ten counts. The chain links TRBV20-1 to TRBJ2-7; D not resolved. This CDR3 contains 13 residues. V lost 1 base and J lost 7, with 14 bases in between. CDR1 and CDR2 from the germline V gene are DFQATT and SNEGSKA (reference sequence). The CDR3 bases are TGCAGTGCTAGAGGGCCCCAGCGTCGGGAGCAGTACTTC. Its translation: CSARGPQRREQYF.

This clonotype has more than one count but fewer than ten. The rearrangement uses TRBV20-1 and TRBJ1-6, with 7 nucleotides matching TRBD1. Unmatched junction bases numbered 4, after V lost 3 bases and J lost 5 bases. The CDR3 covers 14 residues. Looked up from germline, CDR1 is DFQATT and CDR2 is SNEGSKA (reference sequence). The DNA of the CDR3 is TGCAGTGCTAGCGCCGGGACAGATAATTCACCCCTCCACTTT. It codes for CSASAGTDNSPLHF.

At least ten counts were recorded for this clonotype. CDR3 loop: CASSLGGSQETQYF. DNA for the CDR3: TGTGCCAGCAGCTTAGGAGGCTCCCAGGAGACCCAGTACTTC. The chain combines TRBV11-2 with TRBJ2-5, with unresolved D. V lost 1 base to trimming and J lost 5 bases, with 11 bases between them. Germline V gene lookup returns CDR1 SGHAT and CDR2 FQNNGV. CDR3 size: 14 residues.

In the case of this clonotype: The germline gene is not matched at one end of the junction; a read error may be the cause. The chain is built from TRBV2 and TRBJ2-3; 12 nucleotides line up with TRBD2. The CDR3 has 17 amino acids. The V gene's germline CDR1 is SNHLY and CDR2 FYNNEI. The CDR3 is CASSEGTSGLGGDTQYF. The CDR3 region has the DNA TGTGCCAGCAGCGAAGGGACTAGCGGGCTAGGGGGAGATACGCAGTATTTT.

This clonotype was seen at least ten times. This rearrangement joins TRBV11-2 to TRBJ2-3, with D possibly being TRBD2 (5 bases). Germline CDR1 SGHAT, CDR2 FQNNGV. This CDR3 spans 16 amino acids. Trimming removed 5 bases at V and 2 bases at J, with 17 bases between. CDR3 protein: CASSGSGSTFTDTQYF. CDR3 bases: TGTGCCAGCAGCGGATCGGGATCCACTTTCACAGATACGCAGTATTTT. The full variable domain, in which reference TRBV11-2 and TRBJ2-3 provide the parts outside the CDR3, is EAGVAQSPRYKIIEKRQSVAFWCNPISGHATLYWYQQILGQGPKLLIQFQNNGVVDDSQLPKDRFSAERLKGVDSTLKIQPAKLEDSAVYLCASSGSGSTFTDTQYFGPGTRLTVL.

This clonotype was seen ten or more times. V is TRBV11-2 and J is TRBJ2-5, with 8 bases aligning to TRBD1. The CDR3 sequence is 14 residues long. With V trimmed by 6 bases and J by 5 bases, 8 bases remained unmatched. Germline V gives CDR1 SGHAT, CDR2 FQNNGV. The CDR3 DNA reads TGTGCCAGCAGATACTATCAGGGGGCCGAGACCCAGTACTTC. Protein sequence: CASRYYQGAETQYF.

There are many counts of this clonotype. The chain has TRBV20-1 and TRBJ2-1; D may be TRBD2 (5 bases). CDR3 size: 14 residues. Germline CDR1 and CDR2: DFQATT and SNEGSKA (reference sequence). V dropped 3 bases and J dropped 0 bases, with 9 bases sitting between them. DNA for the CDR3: TGCAGTGCTAGTAGTCGGGACTCCTACAATGAGCAGTTCTTC. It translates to CSASSRDSYNEQFF.

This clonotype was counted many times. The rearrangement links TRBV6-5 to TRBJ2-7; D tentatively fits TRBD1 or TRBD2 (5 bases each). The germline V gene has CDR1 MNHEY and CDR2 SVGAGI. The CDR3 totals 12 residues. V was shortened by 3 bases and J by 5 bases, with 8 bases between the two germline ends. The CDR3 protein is CASSYRGDEQYF. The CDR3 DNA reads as TGTGCCAGCAGTTATCGGGGCGACGAGCAGTACTTC.

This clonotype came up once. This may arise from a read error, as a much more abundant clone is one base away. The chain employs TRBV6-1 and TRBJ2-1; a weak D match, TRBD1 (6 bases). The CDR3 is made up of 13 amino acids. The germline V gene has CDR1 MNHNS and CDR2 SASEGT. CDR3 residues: CASSLGQNNERFF. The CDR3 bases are TGTGCCAGCAGCCTAGGACAGAACAATGAGCGGTTCTTC.